Listed here are 22 T cell receptor beta chains from one sample, sequenced in a study of shared clonotypes between healthy human individuals. Measured with immunoSEQ multiplex PCR; TCRdb has only the in-frame clones, and not every one. The sample includes about 640,000 clones, less than 80% of them seen just once. The sample consisted of memory CD4+ T cells sorted from blood. Stated subset: CD45RA-negative fraction. The receptor source for this set is a woman aged 25 to 45 in good health.

The chain employs TRBV4-1 and TRBJ1-3; D is perhaps TRBD1 (5 bases). With 0 bases removed from V and 0 bases from J, the gap between germline ends came to 6 bases. CDR1 and CDR2 from the germline V gene are MGHRA and YSYEKL. The CDR3 loop spans 15 amino acids. The CDR3 DNA sequence: TGCGCCAGCAGCCAAGAGGGGCGCTCTGGAAACACCATATATTTT. This codes for CASSQEGRSGNTIYF.

The chain combines TRBV27 with TRBJ1-5; D remains unclear. Germline V gene data show CDR1 as MNHEY and CDR2 as SMNVEV (reference sequence). The CDR3 sequence is 13 residues long. Trimming removed 9 bases at V and 5 bases at J, with 14 bases between. The CDR3 DNA reads as TGTGCCAGTACTTCTCGAAGGGATCAGCCCCAGCATTTT. The encoded protein is CASTSRRDQPQHF.

The CDR3 region is CASTRAGGFQETQYF. CDR3 in DNA: TGTGCCAGCACACGTGCTGGCGGATTCCAAGAGACCCAGTACTTC. The J gene is TRBJ2-5, the V gene TRBV18; D is ambiguous. This CDR3 comprises 15 residues. V lost 8 bases to trimming and J lost 1 base, with 17 bases between them. CDR1 and CDR2 from the germline V gene are KGHSH and LQKENI.

The chain recombines TRBV27 with TRBJ2-3; a weak D match, TRBD1 (5 bases). This CDR3 is 14 amino acids long. V was clipped by 5 bases and J by 4 bases, with 13 bases between them. Germline values: CDR1 MNHEY, CDR2 SMNVEV (reference sequence). Written as DNA, the CDR3 is TGTGCCAGCAGTAAAAAGACAGATGCAGATACGCAGTATTTT. It specifies CASSKKTDADTQYF.

The CDR3 DNA sequence: TGTGCCAGCTCAGGAGGAATCAATGAAAAACTGTTTTTT. It translates to CASSGGINEKLFF. The V call is TRBV11-2, the J call TRBJ1-4, with D uncertain. The CDR3 is made up of 13 amino acids. V was pared by 8 bases and J by 5 bases, with 12 bases between. The germline V gene has CDR1 SGHAT and CDR2 FQNNGV.

V is TRBV6-6 and J is TRBJ1-1; no definite D call. Germline V lookup: CDR1 MNHNY, CDR2 SVGAGI (reference sequence). The CDR3 runs to 12 residues. The germline V and J ends were trimmed by 2 bases and 4 bases, with 5 bases remaining between them. This CDR3 is CASSYRTTEAFF. The DNA for the CDR3 is TGTGCCAGCAGTTACCGGACCACTGAAGCTTTCTTT.

The chain is built from TRBV9 and TRBJ2-1; TRBD1 aligns across 7 bases. The CDR3 loop spans 15 amino acids. Germline V lookup: CDR1 SGDLS, CDR2 YYNGEE. J lost 7 bases, V lost 4 bases, and 11 bases had no gene match. The CDR3 region has the DNA TGTGCCAGCAGCTCCCGACAGGGCGTTGAGAATGAGCAGTTCTTC. Residues: CASSSRQGVENEQFF.

This chain connects TRBV19 to TRBJ2-5; 7 bases map to TRBD2. After removal of 2 bases from V and 7 bases from J, the junction contained 4 bases not matched to a gene. Per the germline V gene, CDR1 is LNHDA and CDR2 is SQIVND (reference sequence). CDR3 length: 13 amino acids. The CDR3 sequence is CASSITERGTQYF. The CDR3 DNA reads TGTGCCAGTAGTATAACCGAGCGGGGGACCCAGTACTTC.

The chain has TRBV4-1 and TRBJ2-6; tentatively, D is TRBD1 (6 bases). The CDR3 has 17 amino acids. Germline loops: CDR1 MGHRA, CDR2 YSYEKL. V was cut by 4 bases and J by 4 bases, with 17 bases left in between. The CDR3 is CASSRLTGPGGANVLTF. CDR3 in DNA: TGCGCCAGCAGCCGCCTAACAGGGCCAGGAGGGGCCAACGTCCTGACTTTC.

The sample holds one count of this clone. The chain has TRBV30 and TRBJ2-7, with 11 bases lining up with TRBD2. The CDR3 runs 15 residues. V shed 7 bases and J 0 bases; nucleotides not matched to a gene: 8. The germline gives CDR1 GTSNPN, CDR2 SVGIG (reference sequence). This CDR3 is CASTIAGGLSYEQYF. DNA for the CDR3: TGTGCCTCGACAATAGCGGGAGGGCTCTCCTACGAGCAGTACTTC.

This clone was recorded at least ten times. This chain uses TRBV28 with TRBJ1-2, with 8 bases identical to TRBD1. This CDR3 region has 14 residues. Germline assignment: CDR1 MDHEN and CDR2 SYDVKM. Trimming at V came to 4 bases and at J to 1 base, leaving 2 bases not matched to a gene. The CDR3 nucleotides are TGTGCCAGCAGTTCCAGGGGGCGTAACTATGGCTACACCTTC. Its protein is CASSSRGRNYGYTF.

This clone was observed once. The chain combines TRBV6-5 with TRBJ2-7, with 10 bases matching TRBD1. CDR3 length: 14 residues. CDR1 MNHEY and CDR2 SVGAGI come from the germline V gene. The ends lost 4 bases at V and 4 bases at J; junction bases unmatched: 4. In DNA form, the CDR3 reads TGTGCCAGCAGTTTGGGACAGGGGAAGTACGAGCAGTACTTC. It encodes CASSLGQGKYEQYF.

The CDR3 spells CASRGEASEAFF. Written as DNA, the CDR3 is TGTGCCAGCCGGGGGGAAGCATCTGAAGCTTTCTTT. The chain employs TRBV2 and TRBJ1-1; a weak D match, TRBD1 (5 bases). V lost 8 bases and J 6 bases, leaving 13 bases between the germline ends. In germline, CDR1 is SNHLY, CDR2 FYNNEI. The CDR3 sequence is 12 residues long.

The chain carries TRBV15 and TRBJ2-5; D ambiguous. CDR1 is LNHNV and CDR2 is YYDKDF in the germline V gene (reference sequence). The CDR3 contains 12 residues. V lost 3 bases and J 4 bases, leaving 6 bases between the germline ends. In DNA form, the CDR3 reads TGTGCCACCAGCAGGGAAGTAGAGACCCAGTACTTC. It yields the protein CATSREVETQYF.

The J gene is TRBJ1-3, the V gene TRBV5-4; tentatively, D is TRBD1 (6 bases). Germline V lookup: CDR1 SGHNT, CDR2 YYREEE (reference sequence). The CDR3 is 15 amino acids. Trimming took 4 bases from V and 0 from J, leaving 11 bases between them. The CDR3 DNA follows: TGTGCCAGCAGCGCCGGGACAAGCTCTGGAAACACCATATATTTT. This codes for CASSAGTSSGNTIYF.

The chain joins TRBV5-6 to TRBJ2-5, with D unclear. The CDR3 runs to 11 residues. V was clipped by 4 bases and J by 4 bases, with 5 bases between them. In germline, CDR1 is SGHDT, CDR2 YYEEEE. CDR3: CASSRAETQYF. The CDR3 region has the DNA TGTGCCAGCAGCCGGGCAGAGACCCAGTACTTC.

This CDR3 reads CASSSLAGQPSGTQYF. CDR3 nucleotide sequence: TGTGCCAGCAGTTCACTCGCGGGACAGCCATCTGGTACGCAGTATTTT. The rearrangement joins TRBV27 to TRBJ2-3, with D perhaps matching TRBD1 (7 bases). V lost 4 bases and J lost 8, with 22 bases in between. This CDR3 contains 16 residues. The germline gives CDR1 MNHEY, CDR2 SMNVEV (reference sequence).

Turning to this clone: Other DNA variants within this sample encode the same CDR3. The chain is built from TRBV6-1 and TRBJ2-5; D gene uncertain. CDR3 length: 11 residues. Germline lookup yields CDR1 MNHNS and CDR2 SASEGT. Trimming shortened V by 6 bases and J by 2 bases, and 4 bases separated the two germline ends. The CDR3 coding sequence is TGTGCCAGCAGCCTTCAAGAGACCCAGTACTTC. Translating it yields CASSLQETQYF.

There are many counts of this clone. This chain joins TRBV5-1 and TRBJ2-1; tentative D call: TRBD2 (5 bases). Germline CDR1 and CDR2: SGHRS and YFSETQ. There are 14 residues in the CDR3. The ends were cut back, 4 bases at V and 4 bases at J, with 12 bases in the middle. CDR3 region: CASSGRVDYNEQFF. Here the CDR3 DNA reads TGCGCCAGCAGCGGGCGGGTTGATTACAATGAGCAGTTCTTC.

The rearrangement links TRBV7-8 to TRBJ2-7; 9 nucleotides agree with TRBD1. This CDR3 region has 14 residues. V lost 5 bases and J lost 2; bases outside the gene matches: 4. CDR1 and CDR2 from the germline V gene are SGHVS and FQNEAQ. Here the CDR3 DNA reads TGTGCCAGCAGCACACGGACAGGGGCCTACGAGCAGTACTTC. Its protein is CASSTRTGAYEQYF. The whole variable domain, remainder taken from reference TRBV7-8 and TRBJ2-7, is GAGVSQSPRYKVAKRGQDVALRCDPISGHVSLFWYQQALGQGPEFLTYFQNEAQLDKSGLPSDRFFAERPEGSVSTLKIQRTQQEDSAVYLCASSTRTGAYEQYFGPGTRLTVT.

The gene calls are TRBV10-3 and TRBJ2-5, with 7 bases matching TRBD1. Looked up from germline, CDR1 is ENHRY and CDR2 is SYGVKD. This CDR3 has 14 residues. Trimming took 6 bases from V and 2 from J; bases not matched to a gene: 6. The CDR3 coding sequence is TGTGCCATCAGGCCGGGACAGTCACAAGAGACCCAGTACTTC. This sequence encodes CAIRPGQSQETQYF.

The chain links TRBV7-7 to TRBJ2-5, with 10 bases aligning to TRBD2. There are 15 residues in the CDR3. Germline assignment: CDR1 SSHAT and CDR2 FNYEAQ (reference sequence). The trim removed 3 bases at V and 5 bases at J, leaving 6 bases unmatched. This chain's CDR3 is CASSFSSGSLETQYF. In DNA, the CDR3 is TGTGCCAGCAGCTTCTCTAGCGGGAGTCTGGAGACCCAGTACTTC.